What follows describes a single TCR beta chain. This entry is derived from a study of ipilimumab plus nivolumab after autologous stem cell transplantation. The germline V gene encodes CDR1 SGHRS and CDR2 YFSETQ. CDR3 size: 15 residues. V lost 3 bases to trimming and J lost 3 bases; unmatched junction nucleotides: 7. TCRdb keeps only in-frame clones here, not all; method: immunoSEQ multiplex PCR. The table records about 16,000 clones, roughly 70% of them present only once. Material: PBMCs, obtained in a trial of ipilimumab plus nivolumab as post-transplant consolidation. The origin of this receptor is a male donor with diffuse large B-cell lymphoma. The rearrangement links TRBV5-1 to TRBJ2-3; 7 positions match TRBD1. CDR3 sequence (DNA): TGCGCCAGCAGCTCCCAGACAGGGTGGACAGATACGCAGTATTTT. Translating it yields CASSSQTGWTDTQYF.